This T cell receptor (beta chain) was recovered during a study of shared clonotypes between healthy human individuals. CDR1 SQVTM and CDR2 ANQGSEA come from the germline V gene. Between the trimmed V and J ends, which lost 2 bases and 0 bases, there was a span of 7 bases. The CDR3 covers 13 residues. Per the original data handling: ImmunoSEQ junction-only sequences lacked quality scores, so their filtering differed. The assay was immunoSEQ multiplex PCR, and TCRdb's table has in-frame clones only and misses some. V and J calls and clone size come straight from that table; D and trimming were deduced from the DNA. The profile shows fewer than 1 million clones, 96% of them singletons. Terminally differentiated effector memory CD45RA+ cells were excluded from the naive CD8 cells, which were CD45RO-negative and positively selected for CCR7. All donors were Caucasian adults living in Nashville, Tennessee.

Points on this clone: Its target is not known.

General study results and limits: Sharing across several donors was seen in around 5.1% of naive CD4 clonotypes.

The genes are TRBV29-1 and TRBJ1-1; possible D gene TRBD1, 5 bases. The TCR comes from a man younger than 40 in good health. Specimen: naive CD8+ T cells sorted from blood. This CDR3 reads CSVELGVNTEAFF. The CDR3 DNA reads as TGCAGCGTTGAACTGGGGGTGAACACTGAAGCTTTCTTT.